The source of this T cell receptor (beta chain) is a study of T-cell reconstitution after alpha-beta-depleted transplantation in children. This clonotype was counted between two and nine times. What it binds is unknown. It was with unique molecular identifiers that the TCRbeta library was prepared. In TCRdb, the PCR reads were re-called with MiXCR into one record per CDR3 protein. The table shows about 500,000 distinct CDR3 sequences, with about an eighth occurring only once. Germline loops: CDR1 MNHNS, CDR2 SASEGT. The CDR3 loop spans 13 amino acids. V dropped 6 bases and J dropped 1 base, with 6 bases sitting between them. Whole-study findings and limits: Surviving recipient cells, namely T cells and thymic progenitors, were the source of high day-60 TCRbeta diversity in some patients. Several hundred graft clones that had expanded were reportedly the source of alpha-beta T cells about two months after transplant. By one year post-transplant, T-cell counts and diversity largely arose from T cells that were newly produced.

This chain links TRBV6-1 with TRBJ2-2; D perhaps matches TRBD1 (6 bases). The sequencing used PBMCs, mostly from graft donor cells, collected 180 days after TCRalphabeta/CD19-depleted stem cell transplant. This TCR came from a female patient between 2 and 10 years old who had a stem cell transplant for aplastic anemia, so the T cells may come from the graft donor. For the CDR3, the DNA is TGTGCCAGCAGGGACAGGAACACCGGGGAGCTGTTTTTT. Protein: CASRDRNTGELFF.